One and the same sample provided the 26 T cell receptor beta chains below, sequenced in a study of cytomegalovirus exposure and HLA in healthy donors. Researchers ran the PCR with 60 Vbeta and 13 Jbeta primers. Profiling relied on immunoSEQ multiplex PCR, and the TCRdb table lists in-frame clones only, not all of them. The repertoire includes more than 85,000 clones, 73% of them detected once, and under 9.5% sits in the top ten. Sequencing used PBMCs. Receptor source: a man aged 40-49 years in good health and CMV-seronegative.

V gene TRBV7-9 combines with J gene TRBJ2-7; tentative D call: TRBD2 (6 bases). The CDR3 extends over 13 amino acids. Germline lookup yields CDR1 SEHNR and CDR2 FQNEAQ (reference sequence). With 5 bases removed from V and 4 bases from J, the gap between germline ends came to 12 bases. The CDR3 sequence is CASSRGVEYEQYF. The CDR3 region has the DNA TGTGCCAGCAGCCGCGGGGTAGAGTACGAGCAGTACTTC.

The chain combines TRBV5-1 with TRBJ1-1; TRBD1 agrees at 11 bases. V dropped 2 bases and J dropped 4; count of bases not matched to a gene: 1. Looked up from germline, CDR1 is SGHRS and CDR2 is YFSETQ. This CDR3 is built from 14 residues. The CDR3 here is CASSFGTGGTEAFF. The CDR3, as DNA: TGCGCCAGCAGCTTTGGGACAGGGGGCACTGAAGCTTTCTTT.

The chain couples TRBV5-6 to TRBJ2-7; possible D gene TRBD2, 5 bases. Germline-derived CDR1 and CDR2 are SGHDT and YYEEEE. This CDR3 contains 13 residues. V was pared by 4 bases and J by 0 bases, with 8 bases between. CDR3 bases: TGTGCCAGCAGCCACACTAGCTCCTACGAGCAGTACTTC. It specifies CASSHTSSYEQYF.

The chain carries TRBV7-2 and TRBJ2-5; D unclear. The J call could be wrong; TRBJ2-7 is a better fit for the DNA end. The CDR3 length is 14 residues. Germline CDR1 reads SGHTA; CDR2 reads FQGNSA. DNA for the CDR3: TGTGCCAGCAGCTTGGCAGGCCTACCCTACGAGCAGTACTTC. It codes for CASSLAGLPYEQYF.

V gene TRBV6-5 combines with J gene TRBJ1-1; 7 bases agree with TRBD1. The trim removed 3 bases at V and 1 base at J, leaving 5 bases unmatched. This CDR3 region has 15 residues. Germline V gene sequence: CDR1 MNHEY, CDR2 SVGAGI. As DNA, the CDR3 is TGTGCCAGCAGTTATGTAAGGACAGGGAACACTGAAGCTTTCTTT. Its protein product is CASSYVRTGNTEAFF.

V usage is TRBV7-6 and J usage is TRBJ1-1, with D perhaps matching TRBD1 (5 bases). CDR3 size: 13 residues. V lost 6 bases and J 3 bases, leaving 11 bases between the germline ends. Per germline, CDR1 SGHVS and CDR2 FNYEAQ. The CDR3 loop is CASSFGGDTEAFF. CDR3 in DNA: TGTGCCAGCAGTTTTGGGGGGGACACTGAAGCTTTCTTT. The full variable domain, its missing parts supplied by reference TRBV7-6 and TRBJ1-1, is GAGVSQSPRYKVTKRGQDVALRCDPISGHVSLYWYRQALGQGPEFLTYFNYEAQQDKSGLPNDRFSAERPEGSISTLTIQRTEQRDSAMYRCASSFGGDTEAFFGQGTRLTVV.

CDR3 nucleotides: TGTGCCAGCAGCTCCGCGGGACAGGGGAAGGATAGGTCCTACAATGAGCAGTTCTTC. Amino acids: CASSSAGQGKDRSYNEQFF. J is TRBJ2-1 and V is TRBV7-3; 10 bases match TRBD1. V trimming: 4 bases; J trimming: 1 base; junction bases outside the gene matches: 13. The length of the CDR3 is 19 residues. The germline V gene encodes CDR1 SGHTA and CDR2 FQGTGA. Looking up the rest from reference TRBV7-3 and TRBJ2-1 gives the full variable domain: GAGVSQTPSNKVTEKGKYVELRCDPISGHTALYWYRQSLGQGPEFLIYFQGTGAADDSGLPNDRFFAVRPEGSVSTLKIQRTERGDSAVYLCASSSAGQGKDRSYNEQFFGPGTRLTVL.

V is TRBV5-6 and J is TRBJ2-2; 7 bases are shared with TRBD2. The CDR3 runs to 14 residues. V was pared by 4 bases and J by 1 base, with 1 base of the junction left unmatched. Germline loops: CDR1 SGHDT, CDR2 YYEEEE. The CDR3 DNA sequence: TGTGCCAGCAGCGGGGGGGGGAACACCGGGGAGCTGTTTTTT. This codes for CASSGGGNTGELFF.

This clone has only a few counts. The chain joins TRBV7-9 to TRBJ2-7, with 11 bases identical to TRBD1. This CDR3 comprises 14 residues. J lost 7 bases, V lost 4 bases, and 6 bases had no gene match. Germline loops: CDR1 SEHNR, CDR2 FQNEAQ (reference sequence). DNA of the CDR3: TGTGCCAGCAGCTCAGGACAGGGGGCGGGGGAGCAGTACTTC. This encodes CASSSGQGAGEQYF.

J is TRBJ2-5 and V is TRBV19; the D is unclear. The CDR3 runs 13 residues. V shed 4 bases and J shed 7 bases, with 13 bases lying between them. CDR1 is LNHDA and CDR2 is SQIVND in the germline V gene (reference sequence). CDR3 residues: CASSRDGEATQYF. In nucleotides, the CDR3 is TGTGCCAGTAGTAGAGACGGCGAGGCGACCCAGTACTTC.

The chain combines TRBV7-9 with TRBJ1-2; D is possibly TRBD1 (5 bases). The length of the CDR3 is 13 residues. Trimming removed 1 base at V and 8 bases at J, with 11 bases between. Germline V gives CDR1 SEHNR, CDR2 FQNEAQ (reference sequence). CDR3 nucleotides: TGTGCCAGCAGCTTAGGGGTAGGGGAAGGCTACACCTTC. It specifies CASSLGVGEGYTF.

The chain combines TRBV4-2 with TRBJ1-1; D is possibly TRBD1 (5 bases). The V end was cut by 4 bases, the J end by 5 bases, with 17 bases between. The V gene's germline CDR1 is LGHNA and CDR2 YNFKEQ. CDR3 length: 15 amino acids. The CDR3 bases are TGTGCCAGCAGCCGACGCGAACAGGTGACGACTGAAGCTTTCTTT. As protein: CASSRREQVTTEAFF.

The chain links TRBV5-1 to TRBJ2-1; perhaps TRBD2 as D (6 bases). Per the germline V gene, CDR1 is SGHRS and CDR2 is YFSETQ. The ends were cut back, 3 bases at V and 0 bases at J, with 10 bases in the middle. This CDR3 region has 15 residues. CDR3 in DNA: TGCGCCAGCAGCTGGGGGGAGAGCTCCTACAATGAGCAGTTCTTC. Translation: CASSWGESSYNEQFF.

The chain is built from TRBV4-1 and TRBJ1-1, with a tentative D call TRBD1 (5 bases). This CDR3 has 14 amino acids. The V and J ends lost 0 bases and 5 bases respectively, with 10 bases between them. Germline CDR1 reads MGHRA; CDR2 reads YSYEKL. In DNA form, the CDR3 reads TGCGCCAGCAGCCAAGATAGAAGGGGAACTGAAGCTTTCTTT. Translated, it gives CASSQDRRGTEAFF.

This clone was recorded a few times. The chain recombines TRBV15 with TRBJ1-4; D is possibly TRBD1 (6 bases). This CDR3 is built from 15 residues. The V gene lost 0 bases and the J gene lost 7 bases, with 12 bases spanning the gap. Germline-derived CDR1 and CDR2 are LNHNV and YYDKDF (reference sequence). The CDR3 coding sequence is TGTGCCACCAGCAGAGATTCTGGGGGCCGTGAAAAACTGTTTTTT. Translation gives CATSRDSGGREKLFF.

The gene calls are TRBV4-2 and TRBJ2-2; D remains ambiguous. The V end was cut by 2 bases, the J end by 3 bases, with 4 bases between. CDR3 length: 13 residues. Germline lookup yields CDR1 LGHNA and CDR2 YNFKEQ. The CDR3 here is CASSQSDTGELFF. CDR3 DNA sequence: TGTGCCAGCAGCCAATCAGACACCGGGGAGCTGTTTTTT.

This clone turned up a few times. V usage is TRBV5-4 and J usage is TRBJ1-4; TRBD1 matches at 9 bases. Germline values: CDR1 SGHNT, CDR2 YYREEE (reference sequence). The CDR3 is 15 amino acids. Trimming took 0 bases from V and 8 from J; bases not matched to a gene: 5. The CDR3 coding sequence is TGTGCCAGCAGCTTGGCCGGGACAGGGTTAGAAAAACTGTTTTTT. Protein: CASSLAGTGLEKLFF.

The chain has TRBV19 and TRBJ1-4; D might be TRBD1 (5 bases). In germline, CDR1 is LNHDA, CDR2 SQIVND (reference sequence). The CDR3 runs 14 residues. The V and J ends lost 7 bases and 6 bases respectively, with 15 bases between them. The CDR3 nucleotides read TGTGCCAGTAATCCGCGGGGCCGGGATGAAAAACTGTTTTTT. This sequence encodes CASNPRGRDEKLFF.

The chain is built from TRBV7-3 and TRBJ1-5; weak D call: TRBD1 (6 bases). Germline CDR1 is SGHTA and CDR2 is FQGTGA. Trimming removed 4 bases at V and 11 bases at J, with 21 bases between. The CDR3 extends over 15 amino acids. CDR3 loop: CASSSPRQAEEAQHF. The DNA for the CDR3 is TGTGCCAGCAGCTCACCCAGACAGGCGGAAGAGGCCCAGCATTTT.

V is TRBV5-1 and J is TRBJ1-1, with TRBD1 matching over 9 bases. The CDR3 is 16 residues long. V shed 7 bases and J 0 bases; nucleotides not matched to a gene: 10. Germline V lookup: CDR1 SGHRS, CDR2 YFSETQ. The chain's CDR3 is CASLEGTGGLNTEAFF. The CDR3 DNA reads TGCGCCAGCCTAGAGGGAACAGGGGGCCTGAACACTGAAGCTTTCTTT. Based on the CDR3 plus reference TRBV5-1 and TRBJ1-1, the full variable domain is KAGVTQTPRYLIKTRGQQVTLSCSPISGHRSVSWYQQTPGQGLQFLFEYFSETQRNKGNFPGRFSGRQFSNSRSEMNVSTLELGDSALYLCASLEGTGGLNTEAFFGQGTRLTVV.

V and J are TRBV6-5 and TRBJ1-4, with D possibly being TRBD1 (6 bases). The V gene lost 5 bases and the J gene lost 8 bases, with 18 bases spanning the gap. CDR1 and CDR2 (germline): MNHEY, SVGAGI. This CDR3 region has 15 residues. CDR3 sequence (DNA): TGTGCCAGCAGTCCCGGTACAGGGCAAAGCGAAAAACTGTTTTTT. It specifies CASSPGTGQSEKLFF.

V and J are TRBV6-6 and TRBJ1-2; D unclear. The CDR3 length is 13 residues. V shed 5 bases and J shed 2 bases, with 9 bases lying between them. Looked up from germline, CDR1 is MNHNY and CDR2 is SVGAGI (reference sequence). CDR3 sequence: CASSPGQNYGYTF. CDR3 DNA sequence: TGTGCCAGCAGTCCTGGTCAGAACTATGGCTACACCTTC.

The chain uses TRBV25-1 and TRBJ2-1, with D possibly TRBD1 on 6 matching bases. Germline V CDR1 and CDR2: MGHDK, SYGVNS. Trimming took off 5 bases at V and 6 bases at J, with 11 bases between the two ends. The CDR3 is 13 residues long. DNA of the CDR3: TGTGCCAGCAGTTCACAGGGTCCCAATGAGCAGTTCTTC. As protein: CASSSQGPNEQFF. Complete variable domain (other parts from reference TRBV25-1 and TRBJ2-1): EADIYQTPRYLVIGTGKKITLECSQTMGHDKMYWYQQDPGMELHLIHYSYGVNSTEKGDLSSESTVSRIRTEHFPLTLESARPSHTSQYLCASSSQGPNEQFFGPGTRLTVL.

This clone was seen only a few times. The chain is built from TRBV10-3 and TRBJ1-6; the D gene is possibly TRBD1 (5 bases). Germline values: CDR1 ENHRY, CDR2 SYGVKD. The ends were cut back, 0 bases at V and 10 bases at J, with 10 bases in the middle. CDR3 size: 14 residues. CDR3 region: CAISESGDSSPLHF. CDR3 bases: TGTGCCATCAGTGAGTCGGGGGACTCATCACCCCTCCACTTT.

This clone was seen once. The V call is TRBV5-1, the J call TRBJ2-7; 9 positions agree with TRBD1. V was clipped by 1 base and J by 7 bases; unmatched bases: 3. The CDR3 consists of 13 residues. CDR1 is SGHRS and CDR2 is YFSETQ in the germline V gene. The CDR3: CASSLTGGREQYF. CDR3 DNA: TGCGCCAGCAGCTTGACAGGGGGCCGGGAGCAGTACTTC. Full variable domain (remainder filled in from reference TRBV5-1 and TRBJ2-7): KAGVTQTPRYLIKTRGQQVTLSCSPISGHRSVSWYQQTPGQGLQFLFEYFSETQRNKGNFPGRFSGRQFSNSRSEMNVSTLELGDSALYLCASSLTGGREQYFGPGTRLTVT.

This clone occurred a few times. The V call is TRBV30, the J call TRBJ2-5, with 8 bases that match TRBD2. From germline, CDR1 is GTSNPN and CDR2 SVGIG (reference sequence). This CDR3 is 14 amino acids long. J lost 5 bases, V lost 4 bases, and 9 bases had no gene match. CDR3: CAWTPGLARETQYF. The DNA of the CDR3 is TGTGCCTGGACCCCAGGACTAGCCAGGGAGACCCAGTACTTC. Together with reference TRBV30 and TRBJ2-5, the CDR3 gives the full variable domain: SQTIHQWPATLVQPVGSPLSLECTVEGTSNPNLYWYRQAAGRGLQLLFYSVGIGQISSEVPQNLSASRPQDRQFILSSKKLLLSDSGFYLCAWTPGLARETQYFGPGTRLLVL.